This T cell receptor beta chain was captured by sequencing in a study of T cell responses to AZD1222 COVID-19 vaccine. Regarding the study as a whole: Donors were chiefly white British, with a greater number of females, and clonal diversity was perhaps underestimated.

Assay used: immunoSEQ multiplex PCR; TCRdb lists only in-frame clones, some missing. The sample includes more than 95,000 clones, around 91% of them seen just once. Germline loops: CDR1 SGHNT, CDR2 YYREEE (reference sequence). V was cut by 3 bases and J by 4 bases, with 13 bases left in between. This CDR3 is built from 14 residues. On this clone itself: Antigen: not known.

The J gene is TRBJ1-2, the V gene TRBV5-4; D possibly corresponds to TRBD1 (6 bases). The receptor's source is an adult who received the AZD1222 COVID-19 vaccine. The source material was peripheral blood, sampled 28 days after the second AZD1222 dose. The CDR3 here is CASSYRDGGYGYTF. As DNA, the CDR3 is TGTGCCAGCAGCTACAGGGACGGGGGCTATGGCTACACCTTC.